One and the same sample provided the 30 T cell receptor beta chains below, sequenced in a study of T-cell reconstitution after alpha-beta-depleted transplantation in children. Whole-study results and caveats: Reportedly, only several hundred clones from non-depleted graft cells drove alpha-beta T-cell counts at about two months.

TCRbeta library preparation incorporated unique molecular identifiers. TCRdb independently ran MiXCR on the PCR reads; one entry per CDR3 protein. Among tens of thousands of distinct CDR3 sequences, 5% to 7% were seen once, and the ten largest hold about a quarter. Their cognate antigens are unknown. Material: peripheral blood, obtained 60 days after TCRalphabeta/CD19-depleted stem cell transplant. The receptors shown here come from a child younger than two who had a stem cell transplant for acute myeloid leukemia, so the T cells may come from the graft donor.

The table lists this clonotype with many counts. The chain links TRBV10-3 to TRBJ2-2; a weak D match, TRBD2 (6 bases). Germline V CDR1 and CDR2: ENHRY, SYGVKD. V was trimmed by 0 bases and J by 1 base, leaving 12 bases between them. The CDR3 length is 17 residues. Here the CDR3 DNA reads TGTGCCATCAGTGAGTCCCCGGGACTGGAGAACACCGGGGAGCTGTTTTTT. This codes for CAISESPGLENTGELFF.

The table lists this clonotype with many counts. This chain connects TRBV4-2 to TRBJ2-7, with D possibly TRBD1 on 5 matching bases. V was cut by 1 base and J by 4 bases, with 17 bases left in between. The CDR3 runs to 16 residues. Germline CDR1 LGHNA, CDR2 YNFKEQ. The CDR3 reads CASSQVDSSYSYEQYF. CDR3 nucleotides: TGTGCCAGCAGCCAAGTAGACAGCTCCTACTCTTACGAGCAGTACTTC.

This clonotype occurred many times. This chain uses TRBV20-1 with TRBJ2-7; maybe TRBD2 (5 bases). Germline values: CDR1 DFQATT, CDR2 SNEGSKA (reference sequence). CDR3 size: 14 residues. Trimming cost V 2 bases and J 0 bases, with 11 bases left between them. The CDR3, as DNA: TGCAGTGCTAGACACCGGGATCCCTCCTACGAGCAGTACTTC. It is translated as CSARHRDPSYEQYF.

A few counts support this clonotype. J is TRBJ2-3 and V is TRBV6-4; unclear D gene. CDR1 and CDR2 from the germline V gene are MRHNA and SNTAGT. Trimming took 6 bases from V and 1 from J, leaving 8 bases between them. This CDR3 comprises 13 residues. CDR3 protein: CASSRRRTDTQYF. In nucleotides, the CDR3 is TGTGCCAGCAGCCGTCGCCGCACAGATACGCAGTATTTT.

This clonotype was seen at least ten times. This chain joins TRBV15 and TRBJ1-2; 7 bases fit TRBD1. Germline V CDR1 and CDR2: LNHNV, YYDKDF (reference sequence). The CDR3 runs to 13 residues. The J segment lost 5 bases and the V segment lost 8 bases, leaving 8 bases of the junction unmatched. CDR3 protein: CATSGGARYGYTF. CDR3 DNA: TGTGCCACCTCAGGGGGGGCGCGGTATGGCTACACCTTC.

This clonotype has ten or more counts. The gene calls are TRBV28 and TRBJ1-1; D might be TRBD1 (5 bases). Trimming cost V 3 bases and J 1 base, with 15 bases left between them. This CDR3 is 16 amino acids long. Germline CDR1 and CDR2: MDHEN and SYDVKM. The CDR3 DNA sequence: TGTGCCAGCAGTTTCGAGACAGAAGGAAGGAACACTGAAGCTTTCTTT. Amino acids: CASSFETEGRNTEAFF.

Ten or more counts support this clonotype. The rearrangement links TRBV7-9 to TRBJ2-7; D assignment may be TRBD1 or TRBD2 (5 bases each). CDR1 SEHNR and CDR2 FQNEAQ come from the germline V gene (reference sequence). Trimming cost V 5 bases and J 2 bases, with 13 bases left between them. This CDR3 spans 14 amino acids. This CDR3 reads CASSLGTQTYEQYF. CDR3 sequence (DNA): TGTGCCAGCAGCCTCGGGACGCAAACCTACGAGCAGTACTTC. The variable domain in full, completed from reference TRBV7-9 and TRBJ2-7, reads DTGVSQNPRHKITKRGQNVTFRCDPISEHNRLYWYRQTLGQGPEFLTYFQNEAQLEKSRLLSDRFSAERPKGSFSTLEIQRTEQGDSAMYLCASSLGTQTYEQYFGPGTRLTVT.

The sample holds many counts of this clonotype. CDR3 sequence reads: CASSLSGFAWGEQFF. The CDR3 DNA reads as TGTGCCAGCAGCTTAAGCGGGTTCGCCTGGGGTGAGCAGTTCTTC. The rearrangement joins TRBV7-7 to TRBJ2-1, with D possibly being TRBD2 (6 bases). The germline V gene has CDR1 SSHAT and CDR2 FNYEAQ (reference sequence). This CDR3 is built from 15 residues. Deletions cut 2 bases from V and 9 bases from J, with 17 bases between.

At least ten counts were recorded for this clonotype. The V call is TRBV5-4, the J call TRBJ1-1; D is possibly TRBD1 (6 bases). From germline, CDR1 is SGHNT and CDR2 YYREEE (reference sequence). V dropped 5 bases and J dropped 5 bases, with 10 bases sitting between them. The CDR3 length is 12 residues. CDR3 residues: CASSHRDTEAFF. CDR3 sequence (DNA): TGTGCCAGCAGTCACAGGGATACTGAAGCTTTCTTT.

V is TRBV7-2 and J is TRBJ2-2; D gene uncertain. The V end was cut by 5 bases, the J end by 1 base, with 8 bases between. Germline V gives CDR1 SGHTA, CDR2 FQGNSA. CDR3 length equals 14 residues. The DNA of the CDR3 is TGTGCCAGCAGCCTCTGGGGGAACACCGGGGAGCTGTTTTTT. This gives the protein CASSLWGNTGELFF.

The table lists this clonotype with many counts. The CDR3 sequence: CASSLGPGTQYF. The CDR3 DNA is TGTGCCAGCAGCCTGGGCCCTGGTACGCAGTATTTT. This rearrangement joins TRBV7-2 to TRBJ2-3; D uncertain. The CDR3 has 12 amino acids. Germline V gives CDR1 SGHTA, CDR2 FQGNSA. Deletions cut 5 bases from V and 8 bases from J, with 11 bases between.

This clonotype was detected many times. The chain combines TRBV6-5 with TRBJ1-2; 7 nucleotides line up with TRBD1. CDR3 length: 14 residues. Germline V gives CDR1 MNHEY, CDR2 SVGAGI. V lost 4 bases, J lost 2 bases, and 4 bases stayed unmatched. The CDR3 DNA reads TGTGCCAGCAGTTCGGGGACAGCAAACTATGGCTACACCTTC. This gives the protein CASSSGTANYGYTF.

This clonotype was seen a handful of times. The V gene is TRBV20-1, the J gene TRBJ2-7; 13 nucleotides match TRBD2. CDR1 and CDR2 (germline): DFQATT, SNEGSKA (reference sequence). The CDR3 spans 14 residues. Losses at the gene ends were 7 bases for V and 4 bases for J; bases not matched to a gene: 7. This chain's CDR3 is CSVSGTSGVYEQYF. DNA for the CDR3: TGCAGTGTTTCGGGGACTAGCGGGGTGTACGAGCAGTACTTC.

The table lists this clonotype with many counts. DNA of the CDR3: TGCGCCAGCAGCCCCCGGGACTTCACTGAAGCTTTCTTT. This codes for CASSPRDFTEAFF. The gene calls are TRBV4-1 and TRBJ1-1, with a weak D call TRBD1 (5 bases). The CDR3 extends over 13 amino acids. Trimming shortened V by 4 bases and J by 4 bases, and 10 bases separated the two germline ends. The germline V gene has CDR1 MGHRA and CDR2 YSYEKL.

V usage is TRBV30 and J usage is TRBJ2-3; 7 positions agree with TRBD2. Germline V gene data show CDR1 as GTSNPN and CDR2 as SVGIG (reference sequence). The CDR3 runs 16 residues. The V and J ends lost 1 base and 6 bases, in that order; junction bases with no gene match: 13. The DNA of the CDR3 is TGTGCCTGGAGTGAGCTAGCGGTCCCGAAGAAGGATACGCAGTATTTT. Protein product: CAWSELAVPKKDTQYF.

V usage is TRBV24-1 and J usage is TRBJ2-7; 11 bases agree with TRBD1. With V trimmed by 1 base and J by 6 bases, 1 base remained unmatched. Germline V gene lookup returns CDR1 KGHDR and CDR2 SFDVKD. This CDR3 is 14 amino acids long. This chain's CDR3 is CATSDLGTGGEQYF. The CDR3 DNA follows: TGTGCCACCAGTGATTTAGGGACAGGGGGCGAGCAGTACTTC.

This clonotype was counted many times. V usage is TRBV10-3 and J usage is TRBJ2-7; D is uncertain. CDR3 length: 15 amino acids. Germline V gene sequence: CDR1 ENHRY, CDR2 SYGVKD. V gave up 4 bases and J gave up 4 bases, with 17 bases separating them. Here the CDR3 reads CAISAFTVNRYEQYF. The DNA of the CDR3 is TGTGCCATCAGTGCGTTTACGGTTAATCGGTACGAGCAGTACTTC.

This clonotype was counted ten times or more. The chain uses TRBV12-3 or TRBV12-4 and TRBJ2-6; D is possibly TRBD2 (5 bases). This CDR3 contains 14 residues. V lost 4 bases, J lost 2 bases, and 6 bases lay in between. For the CDR3, the DNA is TGTGCCAGCAGTTCCGGGGCTGGGGCCAACGTCCTGACTTTC. Its translation: CASSSGAGANVLTF.

A few counts support this clonotype. This chain links TRBV4-3 with TRBJ2-3, with unresolved D. Germline CDR1 LGHNA, CDR2 YSLEER. This CDR3 has 14 residues. The germline V and J ends were trimmed by 1 base and 5 bases, with 10 bases remaining between them. The CDR3 here is CASSQARDRDTQYF. The CDR3 DNA reads as TGCGCCAGCAGCCAAGCTCGCGACCGAGATACGCAGTATTTT.

This clonotype was counted ten times or more. The chain has TRBV25-1 and TRBJ2-1, with D perhaps TRBD2 (5 bases). The V gene lost 4 bases and the J gene lost 4 bases, with 11 bases spanning the gap. The CDR3 contains 14 residues. Germline assignment: CDR1 MGHDK and CDR2 SYGVNS. CDR3 bases: TGTGCCAGCAGTGTTGGACTTGGGTACAATGAGCAGTTCTTC. Translated, it gives CASSVGLGYNEQFF.

This clonotype was seen ten or more times. V and J are TRBV20-1 and TRBJ2-3, with a weak D call TRBD2 (5 bases). Per germline, CDR1 DFQATT and CDR2 SNEGSKA (reference sequence). This CDR3 comprises 13 residues. V lost 5 bases to trimming and J lost 5 bases, with 14 bases between them. CDR3 protein: CSAPPGGGDTQYF. CDR3 sequence (DNA): TGCAGTGCTCCTCCGGGTGGAGGAGATACGCAGTATTTT.

With regard to this clonotype: Mismatch with germline at one junction end may stem from a read error. The chain uses TRBV4-3 and TRBJ1-1; weak D call: TRBD1 (5 bases). Germline CDR1 LGHNA, CDR2 YSLEER. The CDR3 loop spans 15 amino acids. The CDR3 coding sequence is TGCGCCAGCAGCCAGGCGACAGCACTGAACACTCAAGCTTTCTTT. Protein product: CASSQATALNTQAFF.

This clonotype was recorded many times. The chain combines TRBV4-3 with TRBJ2-5; tentative D call: TRBD2 (6 bases). The CDR3 runs 18 residues. V shed 0 bases and J shed 1 base, with 18 bases lying between them. Germline CDR1 LGHNA, CDR2 YSLEER. CDR3 amino acids: CASSQDLPSEIIQETQYF. The CDR3 DNA sequence: TGCGCCAGCAGCCAAGATCTCCCTAGCGAGATTATCCAAGAGACCCAGTACTTC.

This clonotype was counted ten times or more. V usage is TRBV20-1 and J usage is TRBJ2-1, with 9 positions matching TRBD2. The CDR3 is made up of 14 amino acids. CDR1 and CDR2 (germline): DFQATT, SNEGSKA (reference sequence). The trim removed 1 base at V and 4 bases at J, leaving 2 bases unmatched. The CDR3 region is CSARGSGGYNEQFF. Here the CDR3 DNA reads TGCAGTGCTAGAGGTAGCGGGGGTTACAATGAGCAGTTCTTC.

This clonotype was seen many times. The chain is built from TRBV20-1 and TRBJ2-5, with a tentative D call TRBD1 (5 bases). Germline V lookup: CDR1 DFQATT, CDR2 SNEGSKA (reference sequence). This CDR3 is 15 amino acids long. Trimming took 0 bases from V and 2 from J, leaving 13 bases between them. CDR3 bases: TGCAGTGCTAGAGAGAACCAACAGGTGCAAGAGACCCAGTACTTC. This translates into CSARENQQVQETQYF.

At least ten counts were recorded for this clonotype. The chain links TRBV5-1 to TRBJ2-7, with D possibly being TRBD2 (5 bases). Trimming took 6 bases from V and 0 from J, leaving 16 bases between them. This CDR3 spans 15 amino acids. Germline lookup yields CDR1 SGHRS and CDR2 YFSETQ. For the CDR3, the DNA is TGCGCCAGCACCCCAGACTACCGGAGCTCCTACGAGCAGTACTTC. This encodes CASTPDYRSSYEQYF.

This clonotype was observed at least ten times. The genes are TRBV27 and TRBJ1-1; D might be TRBD1 (5 bases). CDR1 MNHEY and CDR2 SMNVEV come from the germline V gene (reference sequence). V lost 2 bases and J lost 6, with 13 bases in between. CDR3 size: 14 residues. CDR3 region: CASSLGGGRAEAFF. Written as DNA, the CDR3 is TGTGCCAGCAGTTTAGGGGGTGGGAGAGCTGAAGCTTTCTTT.

This clonotype was recorded at least ten times. The chain combines TRBV11-3 with TRBJ1-1, with unresolved D. Trimming stripped 3 bases from V and 4 bases from J, with 9 bases between. From germline, CDR1 is SGHNT and CDR2 YENEEA. This CDR3 spans 13 amino acids. The CDR3 region is CASSLARFTEAFF. The CDR3 DNA reads as TGTGCCAGCAGCTTGGCCAGATTCACTGAAGCTTTCTTT. The complete variable domain, with remaining parts taken from reference TRBV11-3 and TRBJ1-1, reads EAGVVQSPRYKIIEKKQPVAFWCNPISGHNTLYWYLQNLGQGPELLIRYENEEAVDDSQLPKDRFSAERLKGVDSTLKIQPAELGDSAVYLCASSLARFTEAFFGQGTRLTVV.

CDR3 protein: CASSPDRADTGELFF. CDR3 DNA sequence: TGTGCCAGCAGCCCGGACAGGGCGGACACCGGGGAGCTGTTTTTT. The chain employs TRBV11-3 and TRBJ2-2; TRBD1 aligns across 8 bases. CDR1 and CDR2 from the germline V gene are SGHNT and YENEEA. The CDR3 runs 15 residues. The trim removed 5 bases at V and 3 bases at J, leaving 5 bases unmatched. Full variable domain (outside the CDR3, taken from reference TRBV11-3 and TRBJ2-2): EAGVVQSPRYKIIEKKQPVAFWCNPISGHNTLYWYLQNLGQGPELLIRYENEEAVDDSQLPKDRFSAERLKGVDSTLKIQPAELGDSAVYLCASSPDRADTGELFFGEGSRLTVL.

This clonotype was found a few times. The V call is TRBV6-5, the J call TRBJ2-7; the D is unclear. This CDR3 spans 12 amino acids. Trimming left V 2 bases short and J 2 bases short, with 4 bases between. Germline V gives CDR1 MNHEY, CDR2 SVGAGI. This CDR3 is CASSYRAYEQYF. The DNA of the CDR3 is TGTGCCAGCAGTTACAGGGCCTACGAGCAGTACTTC.